The T cell receptor beta chain under discussion was sequenced for a study of identical twins. All donors were healthy Caucasians. Points from the study as a whole: The authors drew conclusions from cross-sectional statistical analysis rather than following the same donors. Cord blood's abundant beta clonotypes had fewer insertions, unlike memory repertoires.

TCRdb called the 5' RACE reads again in MiXCR, with one record for every CDR3 protein. This table holds some 690,000 distinct CDR3 sequences, less than 25% found once. Trimming cost V 2 bases and J 5 bases, with 12 bases left between them. The germline CDR1 and CDR2 sequences are SGHRS and YFSETQ. This CDR3 comprises 14 residues. Concerning this clonotype: The antigen is undetermined.

These data were also filed under a second study, of T cells expressing NK-cell markers. Per that study: Researchers got TCR beta repertoires out of sorted CD3+CD56+NKG2C+, CD3+CD56+NKG2C- and CD3+CD56-NKG2C+ T cells.

The sequencing input was PBMCs. This chain links TRBV5-1 with TRBJ2-3; no clear D. The receptor was isolated from a woman younger than 30 in good health. The CDR3 nucleotides read TGCGCCAGCAGCTTAAGAACTGCGAGAGATACGCAGTATTTT. Translating gives CASSLRTARDTQYF.